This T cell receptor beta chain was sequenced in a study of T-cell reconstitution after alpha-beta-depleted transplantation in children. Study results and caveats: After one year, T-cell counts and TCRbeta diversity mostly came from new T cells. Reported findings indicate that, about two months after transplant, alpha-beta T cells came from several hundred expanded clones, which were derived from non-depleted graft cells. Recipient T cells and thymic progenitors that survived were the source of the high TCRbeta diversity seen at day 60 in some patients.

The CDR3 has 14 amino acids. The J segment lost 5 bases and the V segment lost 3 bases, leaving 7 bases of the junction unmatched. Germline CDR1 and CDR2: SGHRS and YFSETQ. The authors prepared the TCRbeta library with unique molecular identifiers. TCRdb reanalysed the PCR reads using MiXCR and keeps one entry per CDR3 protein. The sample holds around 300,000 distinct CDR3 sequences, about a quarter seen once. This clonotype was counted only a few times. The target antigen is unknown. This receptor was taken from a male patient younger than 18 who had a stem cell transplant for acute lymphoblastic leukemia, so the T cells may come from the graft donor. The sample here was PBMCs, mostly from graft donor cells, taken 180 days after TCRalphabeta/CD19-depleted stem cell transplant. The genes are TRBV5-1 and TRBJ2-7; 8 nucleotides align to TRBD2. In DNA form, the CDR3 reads TGCGCCAGCAGCTCCTTAGCGGGATCTCACGAGCAGTACTTC. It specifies CASSSLAGSHEQYF.